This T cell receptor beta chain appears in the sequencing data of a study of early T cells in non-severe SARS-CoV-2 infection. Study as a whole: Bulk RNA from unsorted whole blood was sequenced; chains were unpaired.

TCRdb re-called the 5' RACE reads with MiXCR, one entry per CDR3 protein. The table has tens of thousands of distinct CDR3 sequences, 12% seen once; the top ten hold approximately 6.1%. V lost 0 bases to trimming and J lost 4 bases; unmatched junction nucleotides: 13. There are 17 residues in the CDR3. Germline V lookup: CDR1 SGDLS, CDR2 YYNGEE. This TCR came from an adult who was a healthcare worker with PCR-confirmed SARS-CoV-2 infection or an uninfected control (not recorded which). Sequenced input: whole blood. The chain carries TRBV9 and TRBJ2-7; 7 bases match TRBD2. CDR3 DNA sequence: TGTGCCAGCAGCGTAGGGGGAGGGGCAGAAAGCATTTACGAGCAGTACTTC. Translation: CASSVGGGAESIYEQYF.